This TCR beta chain was identified in a study of metastatic and nonmetastatic thyroid tumors. Study summary: Patients with malignant and benign thyroid disease provided blood and tumor or nodule tissue, whose repertoires were compared. Study-wide results and caveats: It was reported that TCR beta diversity was significantly higher in malignant thyroid tumors than benign nodules, in blood and tumor.

With MiXCR, TCRdb called clones anew from the PCR reads. The data show 65,000 to 70,000 clones, with approximately 15% seen just once and just over 6.5% held by the top ten. This clone has more than one count but fewer than ten. The antigen remains undetermined. One end of the junction is discordant with germline, which a read error may explain. Among the patients, none had received any treatment before thyroid surgery. The germline gives CDR1 MNHEY, CDR2 SMNVEV (reference sequence). There are 14 residues in the CDR3. The V gene is TRBV27, the J gene TRBJ2-2; weak D call: TRBD2 (5 bases). Sample: blood. The receptor was isolated from a male donor with papillary thyroid cancer or a benign thyroid nodule (not recorded which). Some clones in this sample may be carry-over from other donors' samples. The DNA for the CDR3 is TGTGCCAGACAAAGGGCGATAAACACCGGGGAGCCGTTTTTT. It codes for CARQRAINTGEPFF.